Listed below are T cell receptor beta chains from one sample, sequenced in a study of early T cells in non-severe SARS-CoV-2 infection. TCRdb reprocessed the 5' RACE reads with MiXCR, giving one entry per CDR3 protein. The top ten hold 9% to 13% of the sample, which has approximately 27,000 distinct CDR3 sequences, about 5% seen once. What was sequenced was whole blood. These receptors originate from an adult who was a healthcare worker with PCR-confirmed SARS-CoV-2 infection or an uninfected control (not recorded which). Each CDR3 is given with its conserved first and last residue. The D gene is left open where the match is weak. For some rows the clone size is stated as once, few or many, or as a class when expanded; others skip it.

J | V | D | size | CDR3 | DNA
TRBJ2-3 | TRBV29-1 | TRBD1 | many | CSISGTGSLGADTQYF | TGCAGCATATCCGGGACAGGGTCTTTAGGGGCAGATACGCAGTATTTT
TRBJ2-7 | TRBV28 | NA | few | CATRVTVEQYF | TGTGCCACCAGGGTGACGGTCGAGCAGTACTTC
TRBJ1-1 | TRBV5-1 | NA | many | CASSQGSAVEAFF | TGCGCCAGCAGCCAGGGGTCGGCGGTAGAAGCTTTCTTT
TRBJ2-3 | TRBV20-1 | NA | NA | CSARQGTLASSTDTQYF | TGCAGTGCTAGACAAGGGACCCTGGCATCTAGCACAGATACGCAGTATTTT
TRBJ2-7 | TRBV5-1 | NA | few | CASSLDSTPSYEQYF | TGCGCCAGCAGCTTGGACAGCACCCCCTCCTACGAGCAGTACTTC
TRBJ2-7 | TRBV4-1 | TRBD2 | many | CASHSGGPSYEQYF | TGCGCCAGCCATAGCGGGGGGCCCTCCTACGAGCAGTACTTC
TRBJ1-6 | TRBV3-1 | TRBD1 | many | CASSPRDRGESPLHF | TGTGCCAGCAGCCCCCGGGACAGGGGCGAGTCACCCCTCCACTTT
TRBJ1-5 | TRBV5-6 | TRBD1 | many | CASSSKGQGRQPQHF | TGTGCCAGCAGCTCTAAGGGACAGGGACGTCAGCCCCAGCATTTT
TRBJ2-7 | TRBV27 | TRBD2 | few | CASSFGLAGGTPREQYF | TGTGCCAGCAGTTTTGGACTAGCGGGAGGTACACCCCGCGAGCAGTACTTC
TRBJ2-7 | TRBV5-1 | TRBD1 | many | CASSLGTGYYEQYF | TGCGCCAGCAGCTTGGGGACAGGATACTACGAGCAGTACTTC
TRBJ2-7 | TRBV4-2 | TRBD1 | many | CASSQRDREDEQYF | TGTGCCAGCAGCCAAAGGGACAGGGAGGACGAGCAGTACTTC
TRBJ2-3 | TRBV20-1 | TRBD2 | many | CSAPGLAVVDTQYF | TGCAGTGCCCCTGGACTAGCTGTCGTTGATACGCAGTATTTT
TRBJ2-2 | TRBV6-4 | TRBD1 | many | CASSDAGGAGELFF | TGTGCCAGCAGTGATGCAGGGGGCGCCGGGGAGCTGTTTTTT
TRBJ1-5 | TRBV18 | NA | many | CASSLGTMNQPQHF | TGTGCCAGCTCACTAGGGACAATGAATCAGCCCCAGCATTTT
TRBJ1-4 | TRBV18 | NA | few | CASSPLPTGEKLFF | TGTGCCAGCTCACCACTCCCGACAGGAGAAAAACTGTTTTTT
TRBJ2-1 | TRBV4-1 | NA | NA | CASSRMAVGNRDLNNEQFF | TGCGCCAGCAGCCGAATGGCGGTTGGGAATCGAGATCTTAACAATGAGCAGTTCTTC
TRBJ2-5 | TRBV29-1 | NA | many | CSVGTGLQETQYF | TGCAGCGTCGGCACAGGGTTACAAGAGACCCAGTACTTC
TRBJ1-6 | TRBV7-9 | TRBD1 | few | CASSFRTGANSPLHF | TGTGCCAGCAGCTTTCGGACAGGGGCCAATTCACCCCTCCACTTT
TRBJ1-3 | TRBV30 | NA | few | CAWSNGFANTIYF | TGTGCCTGGAGTAATGGGTTTGCAAACACCATATATTTT
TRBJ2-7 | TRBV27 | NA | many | CASNRLGTESYEQYF | TGTGCCAGCAATCGACTCGGGACGGAGTCCTACGAGCAGTACTTC
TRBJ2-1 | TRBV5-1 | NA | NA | CASSIGELYNEQFF | TGCGCCAGCAGCATCGGGGAACTCTACAATGAGCAGTTCTTC
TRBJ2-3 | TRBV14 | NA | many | CASSRSQGLGTDTQYF | TGTGCCAGCAGCCGATCCCAGGGGTTGGGCACAGATACGCAGTATTTT